Here is one T cell receptor (beta chain) with its context. The CDR3 runs to 18 residues. Germline CDR1 and CDR2: SNHLY and FYNNEI. Trimming cost V 6 bases and J 1 base, with 19 bases left between them. Source study methods: For nucleated cells, counts were estimated from reference gene primer amplification. The method was immunoSEQ multiplex PCR; TCRdb's version includes in-frame clones alone and lacks a portion of them. The V and J calls and clone size were taken over from that table, and D and trimming were inferred from the DNA. The table shows about 270,000 clones, with about 82% occurring only once. This record belongs to a study of blood T cell repertoires in COVID-19. Recruited during active infection, patients (from Seattle) were subsequently followed longitudinally.

The source material was peripheral blood. This receptor was obtained from an elderly woman with COVID-19, enrolled during active disease. The V gene is TRBV2, the J gene TRBJ2-6; perhaps TRBD2 as D (5 bases). The CDR3 DNA reads TGTGCCAGCAGCTCGCCGGGGTCCTCCTCTTCTGGGGCCAACGTCCTGACTTTC. This gives the protein CASSSPGSSSSGANVLTF.